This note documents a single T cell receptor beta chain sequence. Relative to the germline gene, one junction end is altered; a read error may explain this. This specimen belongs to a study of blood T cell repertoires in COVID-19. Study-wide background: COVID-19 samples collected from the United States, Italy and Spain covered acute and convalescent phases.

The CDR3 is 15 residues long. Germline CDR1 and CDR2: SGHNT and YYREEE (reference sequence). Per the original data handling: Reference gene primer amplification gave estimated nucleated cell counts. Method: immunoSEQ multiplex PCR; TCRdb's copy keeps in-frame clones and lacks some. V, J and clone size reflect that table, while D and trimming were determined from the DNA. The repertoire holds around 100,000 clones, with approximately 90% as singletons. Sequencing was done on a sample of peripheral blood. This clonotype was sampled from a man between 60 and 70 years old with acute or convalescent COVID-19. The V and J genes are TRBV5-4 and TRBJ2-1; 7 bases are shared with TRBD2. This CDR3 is CASSFGLDSSNEQFF. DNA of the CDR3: TGTGCCAGCAGCTTTGGACTAGATTCCTCCAATGAGCAGTTCTTC.